The text below deals with one T cell receptor beta chain. It has no known antigen specificity. Nothing much larger sits one base from this clone, and base qualities are not available. These data belong to a study of Ad26.COV2.S vaccination and SARS-CoV-2 variants (dated by TCRdb to the early 2020s). Concerning the study at large: TCRbeta repertoire sequencing served as the tool for gauging how specific and how broad the SARS-CoV-2-reactive T cell receptors were following Ad26.COV2.S vaccination. The TCR-sequenced set comprised about 30 samples: around 20 Ad26.COV2.S vaccine recipients, 5 placebo recipients and 8 SARS-CoV-2 convalescent individuals. Points the paper makes about the study in general: It was noted by the authors that total T cell responses may have been underestimated by the TCR breadth and depth analyses. After vaccination, spike-specific CD8+ and CD4+ T cell responses were reported to show substantial breadth. Non-spike TCR breadth was comparable between vaccine and placebo recipients, consistent with the vaccine containing only spike. Higher spike-specific TCR breadth was observed in Ad26.COV2.S recipients than in placebo recipients (P = 0.0014).

The CDR3 has 14 amino acids, counting the end cysteine and phenylalanine. CDR3 DNA only is kept here, 42 bases in frame from base 1. V loses 4 bases at its end and J loses 6 bases; junction bases beyond the gene matches: 4. From the germline V gene, CDR1 is SGHRS and CDR2 is YFSETQ. The immunoSEQ Assay was used to sequence TCRbeta CDR3 regions. After extraction, genomic DNA underwent amplification by bias-controlled multiplex PCR, followed by high-throughput sequencing. Turning to the authors' computational methods: To quantify the absolute abundance of every unique TCRbeta CDR3 region, sequences were collapsed and filtered. T cell fraction was estimated by normalization of TCRbeta template counts to usable DNA, with usable DNA being measured through amplification of reference genes present in all nucleated cells. Repertoire TCRs were annotated as SARS-CoV-2-specific by exact matching of V gene, CDR3 amino acid sequence and J gene to a known reactive TCR set. The reference SARS-CoV-2 TCR set was derived from MIRA and filtered for enrichment in COVID-19-positive ImmuneCODE repertoires, a step that removed public or cross-reactive TCRs. Using the MIRA antigens, annotated TCRs were further analysed by specific ORF or by position within an ORF. Depth was the summed frequency of annotated unique rearrangements, while breadth was defined as annotated unique rearrangements over total unique productive rearrangements. Group comparisons of TCR breadth used two-sided Wilcoxon rank-sum tests. TCRdb stores this immuneACCESS table with in-frame sequences only. Part of the clones is absent; in the studies checked, under half of the shortfall reflects unresolved V genes, and no reason is known for the rest. For V, J and clone size, that table is used; D and trimming come from the DNA. The sample yields just over 350,000 clones; around 90% were counted once. The ten largest clones represent 3% to 5% of the sample.

In the paper's terms, the time point label means: individuals recovered from natural SARS-CoV-2 infection. The sequences come from peripheral blood, collected after recovery from COVID-19. The chain is made from TRBV5-1 and TRBJ1-6; 7 bases in the junction line up with TRBD1. The sequence was obtained from a human donor who had recovered from COVID-19. The CDR3 loop reads CASSTGQTNSPLHF. The sequence in DNA is TGCGCCAGCAGCACGGGACAGACTAATTCACCCCTCCACTTT.